The entry below describes one T cell receptor (beta chain). This sample stems from a study of blood T cell repertoires in COVID-19. Background on the study: From the United States, Italy and Spain came samples of acute and convalescent COVID-19. T cells, B-cell-depleted T cells, or PBMCs supplied cDNA or gDNA.

Germline V gene lookup returns CDR1 KGHDR and CDR2 SFDVKD. The CDR3 has 13 residues. V gave up 5 bases and J gave up 5 bases, with 12 bases separating them. Enrolment of Seattle patients took place during active infection, and they were followed longitudinally. Source study methods: The authors estimated nucleated cell counts from reference gene primer amplification. The repertoire was sequenced with immunoSEQ multiplex PCR; TCRdb's copy has only in-frame clones and lacks some. The D gene and trimming were derived from the DNA, and the V and J assignments and clone size from that table. The table shows about 230,000 clones, with over 80% occurring only once.

Sequencing used peripheral blood. This chain connects TRBV24-1 to TRBJ2-7; a possible D gene is TRBD2 (5 bases). The clonotype comes from a woman in her 30s with COVID-19, enrolled during active disease. This CDR3 reads CATSGGHSDEQYF. The DNA of the CDR3 is TGTGCCACCAGTGGAGGGCATTCCGACGAGCAGTACTTC.